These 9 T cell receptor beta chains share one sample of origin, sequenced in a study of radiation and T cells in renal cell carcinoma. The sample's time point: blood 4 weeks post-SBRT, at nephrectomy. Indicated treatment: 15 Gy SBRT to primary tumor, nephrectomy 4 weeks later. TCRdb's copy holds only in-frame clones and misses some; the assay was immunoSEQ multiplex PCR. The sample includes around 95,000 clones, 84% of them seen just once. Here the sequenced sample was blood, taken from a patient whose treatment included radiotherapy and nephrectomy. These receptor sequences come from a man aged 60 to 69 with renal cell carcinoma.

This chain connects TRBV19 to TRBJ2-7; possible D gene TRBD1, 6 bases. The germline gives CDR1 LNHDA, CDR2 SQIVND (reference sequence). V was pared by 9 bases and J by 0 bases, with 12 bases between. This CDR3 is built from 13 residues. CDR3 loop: CASARQASYEQYF. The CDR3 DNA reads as TGTGCCAGCGCACGACAGGCCTCCTACGAGCAGTACTTC.

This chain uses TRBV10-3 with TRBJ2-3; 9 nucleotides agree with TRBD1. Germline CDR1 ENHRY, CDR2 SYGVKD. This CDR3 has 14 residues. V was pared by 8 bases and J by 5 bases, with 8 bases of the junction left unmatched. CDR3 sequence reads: CAIQGTGYGDTQYF. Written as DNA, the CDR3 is TGTGCCATCCAAGGGACAGGGTATGGAGATACGCAGTATTTT.

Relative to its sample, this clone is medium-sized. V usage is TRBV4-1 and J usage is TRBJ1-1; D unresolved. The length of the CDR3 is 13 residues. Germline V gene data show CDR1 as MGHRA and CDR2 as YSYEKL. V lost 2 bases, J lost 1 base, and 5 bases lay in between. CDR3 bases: TGCGCCAGCAGCCAACGGTCGAACACTGAAGCTTTCTTT. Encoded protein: CASSQRSNTEAFF.

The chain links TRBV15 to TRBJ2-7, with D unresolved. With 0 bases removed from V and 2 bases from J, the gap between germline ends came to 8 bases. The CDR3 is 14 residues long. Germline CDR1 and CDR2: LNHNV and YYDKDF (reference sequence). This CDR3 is CATSRDIGPYEQYF. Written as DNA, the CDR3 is TGTGCCACCAGCAGAGATATAGGCCCCTACGAGCAGTACTTC.

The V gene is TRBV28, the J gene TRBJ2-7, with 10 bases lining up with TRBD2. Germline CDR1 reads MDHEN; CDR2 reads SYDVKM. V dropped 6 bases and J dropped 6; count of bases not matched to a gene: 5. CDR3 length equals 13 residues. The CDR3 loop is CASSKIAGGEQYF. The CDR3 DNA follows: TGTGCCAGCAGCAAAATAGCGGGAGGCGAGCAGTACTTC.

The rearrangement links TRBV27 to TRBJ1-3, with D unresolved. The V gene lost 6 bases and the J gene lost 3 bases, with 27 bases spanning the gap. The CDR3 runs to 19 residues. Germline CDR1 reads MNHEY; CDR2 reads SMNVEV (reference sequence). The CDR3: CASSLPHPRTDVIGNTIYF. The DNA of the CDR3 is TGTGCCAGCAGCCTACCCCATCCTCGGACGGATGTAATTGGAAACACCATATATTTT.

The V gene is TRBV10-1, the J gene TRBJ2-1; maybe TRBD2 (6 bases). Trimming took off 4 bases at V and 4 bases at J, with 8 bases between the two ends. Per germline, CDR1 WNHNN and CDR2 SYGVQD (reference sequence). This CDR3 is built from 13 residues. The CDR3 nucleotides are TGCGCCAGCAGTGGCGGGATATACAATGAGCAGTTCTTC. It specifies CASSGGIYNEQFF.

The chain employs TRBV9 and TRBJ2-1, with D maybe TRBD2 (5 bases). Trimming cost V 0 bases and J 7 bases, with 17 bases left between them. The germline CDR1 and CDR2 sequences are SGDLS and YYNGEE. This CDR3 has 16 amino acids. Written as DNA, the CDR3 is TGTGCCAGCAGCGTAGATTTCAGCGGTTATGGGAATGAGCAGTTCTTC. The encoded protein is CASSVDFSGYGNEQFF.

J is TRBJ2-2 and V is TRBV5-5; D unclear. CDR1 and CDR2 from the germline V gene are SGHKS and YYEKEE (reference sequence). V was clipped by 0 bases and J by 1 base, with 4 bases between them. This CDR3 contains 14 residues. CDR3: CASSLVVNTGELFF. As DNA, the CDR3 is TGTGCCAGCAGCTTGGTGGTGAACACCGGGGAGCTGTTTTTT.